A selection of T cell receptor beta chains follows, all from one sample in a study of cytomegalovirus exposure and HLA in healthy donors. Only in-frame clones appear in the TCRdb table, and some are missing; sequencing was by immunoSEQ multiplex PCR. Here the sample table reports about 200,000 clones. The material sequenced was PBMCs. All receptors derive from a woman aged 25 to 39 in good health and CMV-seropositive. Each CDR3 is given with its conserved first and last residue. A D gene is named only where the DNA matches it firmly.

V gene: TRBV4-2; J gene: TRBJ2-1; D gene: NA; CDR3 protein: CASSQRNEQFF; CDR3 DNA: TGTGCCAGCAGCCAGCGCAATGAGCAGTTCTTC
V gene: TRBV6-4; J gene: TRBJ2-1; D gene: TRBD2; CDR3 protein: CASKREGSYNEQFF; CDR3 DNA: TGTGCCAGCAAGCGGGAGGGGAGTTACAATGAGCAGTTCTTC
V gene: TRBV2; J gene: TRBJ1-5; D gene: TRBD1; CDR3 protein: CASSEWGQGNQPQHF; CDR3 DNA: TGTGCCAGCAGTGAATGGGGACAGGGTAATCAGCCCCAGCATTTT
V gene: TRBV5-1; J gene: TRBJ2-3; D gene: TRBD2; CDR3 protein: CASSFSGATTDTQYF; CDR3 DNA: TGCGCCAGCAGCTTCAGCGGGGCAACCACAGATACGCAGTATTTT
V gene: TRBV15; J gene: TRBJ1-2; D gene: TRBD1; CDR3 protein: CATSRDQPGQGGNYGYTF; CDR3 DNA: TGTGCCACCAGCAGAGACCAACCAGGACAGGGAGGGAACTATGGCTACACCTTC
V gene: TRBV4-3; J gene: TRBJ2-7; D gene: NA; CDR3 protein: CASSQDYRSSYEQYF; CDR3 DNA: TGCGCCAGCAGCCAAGACTACAGGAGCTCCTACGAGCAGTACTTC
V gene: TRBV6-5; J gene: TRBJ1-2; D gene: TRBD1; CDR3 protein: CASRLTGDYGYTF; CDR3 DNA: TGTGCCAGCAGGTTAACAGGGGACTATGGCTACACCTTC
V gene: TRBV5-1; J gene: TRBJ2-1; D gene: NA; CDR3 protein: CASSYTGINEQFF; CDR3 DNA: TGCGCCAGCAGCTACACAGGGATTAATGAGCAGTTCTTC
V gene: TRBV2; J gene: TRBJ1-1; D gene: TRBD1; CDR3 protein: CASSIDRGPEAFF; CDR3 DNA: TGTGCCAGCAGCATTGACAGGGGTCCTGAAGCTTTCTTT
V gene: TRBV20-1; J gene: TRBJ2-3; D gene: NA; CDR3 protein: CSGFSRDTQYF; CDR3 DNA: TGCAGTGGATTCTCGAGAGATACGCAGTATTTT
V gene: TRBV18; J gene: TRBJ2-7; D gene: TRBD1; CDR3 protein: CASSPGQGFSYEQYF; CDR3 DNA: TGTGCCAGCTCACCAGGACAGGGGTTCTCCTACGAGCAGTACTTC
V gene: TRBV4-2; J gene: TRBJ2-7; D gene: NA; CDR3 protein: CASSQEREQYF; CDR3 DNA: TGTGCCAGCAGCCAAGAACGGGAGCAGTACTTC
V gene: TRBV6-1; J gene: TRBJ1-1; D gene: NA; CDR3 protein: CASRPGGGGKDEAFF; CDR3 DNA: TGTGCCAGCAGGCCGGGTGGGGGGGGAAAGGATGAAGCTTTCTTT
V gene: TRBV7-9; J gene: TRBJ2-7; D gene: TRBD2; CDR3 protein: CASSYGTSESYEQYF; CDR3 DNA: TGTGCCAGCAGCTACGGGACTAGCGAATCCTACGAGCAGTACTTC
V gene: TRBV15; J gene: TRBJ2-7; D gene: TRBD1; CDR3 protein: CATSSPGGGGEQYF; CDR3 DNA: TGTGCCACCAGCAGCCCAGGGGGCGGAGGCGAGCAGTACTTC
V gene: TRBV6-6; J gene: TRBJ2-3; D gene: TRBD2; CDR3 protein: CASSYPPAGSTDTQYF; CDR3 DNA: TGTGCCAGCAGTTACCCGCCAGCGGGATCCACAGATACGCAGTATTTT
V gene: TRBV5-1; J gene: TRBJ1-1; D gene: TRBD1; CDR3 protein: CASSYGQGTEAFF; CDR3 DNA: TGCGCCAGCAGCTATGGACAGGGCACTGAAGCTTTCTTT
V gene: TRBV30; J gene: TRBJ2-3; D gene: NA; CDR3 protein: CAWSVNSYDTQYF; CDR3 DNA: TGTGCCTGGAGTGTAAACTCCTACGATACGCAGTATTTT
V gene: TRBV5-1; J gene: TRBJ2-5; D gene: TRBD2; CDR3 protein: CASSLSSGLVGTQETQYF; CDR3 DNA: TGCGCCAGCAGCTTGTCTAGCGGTCTAGTTGGCACCCAAGAGACCCAGTACTTC
V gene: TRBV9; J gene: TRBJ1-2; D gene: NA; CDR3 protein: CASSVDQGWNYGYTF; CDR3 DNA: TGTGCCAGCAGCGTAGATCAGGGTTGGAACTATGGCTACACCTTC
V gene: TRBV19; J gene: TRBJ1-4; D gene: NA; CDR3 protein: CASSHWGLNEKLFF; CDR3 DNA: TGTGCCAGTAGCCACTGGGGACTTAATGAAAAACTGTTTTTT
V gene: TRBV5-1; J gene: TRBJ2-6; D gene: NA; CDR3 protein: CASSQTTGKIISGANVLTF; CDR3 DNA: TGCGCCAGCAGCCAGACTACAGGGAAAATCATCTCTGGGGCCAACGTCCTGACTTTC
V gene: TRBV4-1; J gene: TRBJ1-2; D gene: TRBD1; CDR3 protein: CASSLLTGEFYGYTF; CDR3 DNA: TGCGCCAGCAGCCTCCTGACAGGGGAATTCTATGGCTACACCTTC
V gene: TRBV18; J gene: TRBJ1-1; D gene: NA; CDR3 protein: CASSGGRNTEAFF; CDR3 DNA: TGTGCCAGCTCAGGGGGCAGGAACACTGAAGCTTTCTTT
V gene: TRBV5-1; J gene: TRBJ1-2; D gene: TRBD1; CDR3 protein: CASSPLAGGDYGYTF; CDR3 DNA: TGCGCCAGCAGCCCGTTGGCAGGGGGCGACTATGGCTACACCTTC
V gene: TRBV13; J gene: TRBJ2-7; D gene: TRBD1; CDR3 protein: CASSPTGTGYNEQYF; CDR3 DNA: TGTGCCAGCAGCCCAACCGGGACAGGGTATAACGAGCAGTACTTC
V gene: TRBV7-9; J gene: TRBJ1-1; D gene: NA; CDR3 protein: CASRRAGLNTEAFF; CDR3 DNA: TGTGCCTCCAGGAGGGCAGGTTTGAACACTGAAGCTTTCTTT
V gene: TRBV30; J gene: TRBJ2-3; D gene: TRBD2; CDR3 protein: CAWTRTSENTDTQYF; CDR3 DNA: TGTGCCTGGACTCGGACTAGCGAGAACACAGATACGCAGTATTTT
V gene: TRBV30; J gene: TRBJ2-7; D gene: TRBD1; CDR3 protein: CAWSGDDPGQGSYEQYF; CDR3 DNA: TGTGCCTGGAGTGGCGATGATCCGGGACAGGGAAGCTACGAGCAGTACTTC
V gene: TRBV7-9; J gene: TRBJ2-1; D gene: TRBD1; CDR3 protein: CASSLYRGDYNEQFF; CDR3 DNA: TGTGCCAGCAGCTTGTACAGGGGAGACTACAATGAGCAGTTCTTC
V gene: TRBV10-3; J gene: TRBJ2-1; D gene: TRBD2; CDR3 protein: CAISELTSGRNEQFF; CDR3 DNA: TGTGCCATCAGTGAGTTGACTAGCGGGAGGAATGAGCAGTTCTTC
V gene: TRBV7-2; J gene: TRBJ2-5; D gene: NA; CDR3 protein: CASSPFEGETQYF; CDR3 DNA: TGTGCCAGCAGCCCGTTTGAGGGAGAGACCCAGTACTTC
V gene: TRBV15; J gene: TRBJ1-4; D gene: TRBD1; CDR3 protein: CATSGTGTGFFLREKLFF; CDR3 DNA: TGTGCCACCAGCGGCACCGGGACAGGGTTCTTTTTGCGGGAAAAACTGTTTTTT